These 15 T cell receptor beta chains originate from one sample sequenced in a study of cytomegalovirus exposure and HLA in healthy donors. Sequenced by immunoSEQ multiplex PCR; TCRdb stores in-frame clones only, minus some. Of some 150,000 clones detected, 88% appear once; the ten largest clones hold 2.5% to 3%. The source material was PBMCs. The receptors come from a man between 18 and 29 years old in good health and CMV-seronegative.

The chain combines TRBV7-2 with TRBJ1-6, with 7 bases matching TRBD1. Trimming removed 3 bases from V and 7 bases from J; junction bases left unmatched: 3. CDR1 is SGHTA and CDR2 is FQGNSA in the germline V gene. This CDR3 contains 14 residues. CDR3 DNA: TGTGCCAGCAGCTTCCGGGACAGCAATTCACCCCTCCACTTT. Translating it yields CASSFRDSNSPLHF.

J is TRBJ2-7 and V is TRBV6-5, with TRBD1 as a possible D gene (6 bases). This CDR3 is built from 14 residues. Germline V CDR1 and CDR2: MNHEY, SVGAGI. Between the trimmed V and J ends, which lost 2 bases and 5 bases, there was a span of 13 bases. The CDR3 coding sequence is TGTGCCAGCAGTTACCCGTCACAGGGCCACGAGCAGTACTTC. It yields the protein CASSYPSQGHEQYF.

The chain recombines TRBV5-4 with TRBJ1-4; 10 bases are a match to TRBD1. Trimming cost V 4 bases and J 8 bases; bases outside gene matches: 11. The germline CDR1 and CDR2 sequences are SGHNT and YYREEE (reference sequence). The CDR3 has 16 amino acids. CDR3 protein: CASSRDRGPLKEKLFF. The CDR3 coding sequence is TGTGCCAGCAGCCGGGACAGGGGCCCCCTGAAGGAAAAACTGTTTTTT.

The rearrangement links TRBV27 to TRBJ2-7, with D perhaps matching TRBD2 (6 bases). V was pared by 5 bases and J by 10 bases, with 15 bases between. In germline, CDR1 is MNHEY, CDR2 SMNVEV (reference sequence). The CDR3 consists of 12 residues. This chain's CDR3 is CASSIGTPSQYF. CDR3 bases: TGTGCCAGCAGTATCGGGACTCCGTCTCAGTACTTC.

V is TRBV10-3 and J is TRBJ1-4; no firm D call. This CDR3 region has 15 residues. Germline assignment: CDR1 ENHRY and CDR2 SYGVKD. V lost 4 bases, J lost 10 bases, and 19 bases lay in between. The CDR3 here is CAISGYSANDGKLFF. DNA of the CDR3: TGTGCCATCAGTGGGTACAGTGCAAATGACGGAAAACTGTTTTTT.

The gene calls are TRBV6-5 and TRBJ1-5; D unresolved. The CDR3 has 15 amino acids. Germline V gene lookup returns CDR1 MNHEY and CDR2 SVGAGI. Trimming took off 0 bases at V and 4 bases at J, with 10 bases between the two ends. CDR3 nucleotide sequence: TGTGCCAGCAGTTACTCGATAGGCGGGAATCAGCCCCAGCATTTT. Residues: CASSYSIGGNQPQHF.

As for this clone: Other DNA variants within this sample encode the same CDR3. The chain recombines TRBV6-5 with TRBJ1-5; 9 bases are a match to TRBD1. The germline CDR1 and CDR2 sequences are MNHEY and SVGAGI. This CDR3 is built from 14 residues. Losses at the gene ends were 8 bases for V and 4 bases for J; bases not matched to a gene: 6. The DNA for the CDR3 is TGTGCCAGCTCTCCGGGACAGGGAAATCAGCCCCAGCATTTT. The encoded protein is CASSPGQGNQPQHF.

This chain uses TRBV19 with TRBJ2-5, with 7 nucleotides matching TRBD2. The CDR3 is made up of 16 amino acids. Per the germline V gene, CDR1 is LNHDA and CDR2 is SQIVND (reference sequence). The ends lost 4 bases at V and 4 bases at J; junction bases unmatched: 12. The CDR3 nucleotides are TGTGCCAGTAGTAGGGGAGGGGACCACGGGAGAGAGACCCAGTACTTC. Translation gives CASSRGGDHGRETQYF.

This chain connects TRBV4-2 to TRBJ2-7; D remains unclear. The length of the CDR3 is 15 residues. V was clipped by 0 bases and J by 2 bases, with 11 bases between them. Germline CDR1 LGHNA, CDR2 YNFKEQ. CDR3 amino acids: CASSQDLELAYEQYF. The CDR3 DNA follows: TGTGCCAGCAGCCAAGATCTGGAGTTAGCCTACGAGCAGTACTTC.

This clone was detected only a few times. The chain carries TRBV28 and TRBJ1-2; D perhaps matches TRBD1 (5 bases). This CDR3 is 14 amino acids long. Germline CDR1 MDHEN, CDR2 SYDVKM. Trimming shortened V by 5 bases and J by 0 bases, and 10 bases separated the two germline ends. The CDR3 nucleotides are TGTGCCAGCAGTACAGGAGAAGCTAACTATGGCTACACCTTC. The encoded protein is CASSTGEANYGYTF.

V usage is TRBV6-5 and J usage is TRBJ1-1; 10 nucleotides agree with TRBD1. Germline assignment: CDR1 MNHEY and CDR2 SVGAGI. The CDR3 loop spans 15 amino acids. Losses at the gene ends were 2 bases for V and 3 bases for J; bases not matched to a gene: 3. CDR3 in amino acids: CASSYGTGADTEAFF. The CDR3 coding sequence is TGTGCCAGCAGTTACGGGACAGGGGCAGACACTGAAGCTTTCTTT.

V gene TRBV7-9 combines with J gene TRBJ1-1; 11 nucleotides match TRBD1. V lost 6 bases, J lost 4 bases, and 10 bases stayed unmatched. The CDR3 runs to 16 residues. CDR1 is SEHNR, CDR2 FQNEAQ, per germline (reference sequence). CDR3 bases: TGTGCCAGCAGTCCAGGACAGGGGGCTCGTCGCACTGAAGCTTTCTTT. Its translation: CASSPGQGARRTEAFF.

In its sample, this clone was seen once. The chain is built from TRBV2 and TRBJ2-1, with D perhaps TRBD2 (8 bases). V was shortened by 4 bases and J by 6 bases, with 22 bases between the two germline ends. CDR3 length equals 17 residues. CDR1 SNHLY and CDR2 FYNNEI come from the germline V gene. The CDR3 nucleotides read TGTGCCAGCAGTGGCAGGGGGAGCGGGGGCCGAGGCAATGAGCAGTTCTTC. This codes for CASSGRGSGGRGNEQFF.

This clone has a single count. V is TRBV5-1 and J is TRBJ1-1; D is unresolved. Trimming stripped 2 bases from V and 2 bases from J, with 16 bases between. The CDR3 loop spans 16 amino acids. CDR1 is SGHRS, CDR2 YFSETQ, per germline. CDR3 loop: CASSLSLSGSNTEAFF. The CDR3 DNA reads as TGCGCCAGCAGCTTAAGTCTTTCTGGGAGTAACACTGAAGCTTTCTTT. Full variable domain (rest looked up from reference TRBV5-1 and TRBJ1-1): KAGVTQTPRYLIKTRGQQVTLSCSPISGHRSVSWYQQTPGQGLQFLFEYFSETQRNKGNFPGRFSGRQFSNSRSEMNVSTLELGDSALYLCASSLSLSGSNTEAFFGQGTRLTVV.

The chain joins TRBV5-1 to TRBJ2-1; TRBD2 matches 8 bases. Germline CDR1 and CDR2: SGHRS and YFSETQ. V dropped 3 bases and J dropped 4; count of bases not matched to a gene: 12. CDR3 size: 17 residues. CDR3 DNA sequence: TGCGCCAGCAGCTCACGGATAGGCGGGGGGACTTACAATGAGCAGTTCTTC. Protein product: CASSSRIGGGTYNEQFF.